The 28 T cell receptor beta chains below all came from one sample that was sequenced in a study of glioma-infiltrating T cells. Amplification of TCR alpha and beta CDR3 regions from RNA used iRepertoire nested multiplex PCR. TCRdb re-called the multiplex PCR reads with MiXCR, one entry per CDR3 protein. The sample yields about 380,000 distinct CDR3 sequences, roughly 41% seen once. Sequencing input: glioma tissue, nonneoplastic brain tissue, or PBMCs (not recorded which). These receptors were collected from a human donor with low-grade glioma or glioblastoma, undergoing nonglioma brain surgery, or in good health (not recorded which).

This clonotype was observed a few times. This chain connects TRBV10-3 to TRBJ2-3; no clear D. This CDR3 is 18 amino acids long. CDR1 and CDR2 (germline): ENHRY, SYGVKD. V gave up 4 bases and J gave up 0 bases, with 20 bases separating them. CDR3 sequence (DNA): TGTGCCATCAGTGGGGTTGTTGTTGGCAGCACGAGCACAGATACGCAGTATTTT. It encodes CAISGVVVGSTSTDTQYF.

This chain links TRBV12-3 or TRBV12-4 with TRBJ2-4; a possible D gene is TRBD2 (5 bases). This CDR3 is 17 amino acids long. Trimming pared 6 bases from V and 13 bases from J, leaving 31 bases between. The CDR3 sequence: CASSLGRRSYLSDEQYF. The CDR3 nucleotides are TGTGCCAGCAGCCTAGGTCGGAGAAGTTACCTTAGCGATGAGCAGTACTTC.

This clonotype was detected many times. The V call is TRBV15, the J call TRBJ2-3, with D possibly TRBD2 on 7 matching bases. The length of the CDR3 is 15 residues. CDR1 and CDR2 from the germline V gene are LNHNV and YYDKDF (reference sequence). V was trimmed by 5 bases and J by 0 bases, leaving 12 bases between them. In DNA, the CDR3 is TGTGCCACCAGCTTGGGAGGGGGGAGCACAGATACGCAGTATTTT. Translated, it gives CATSLGGGSTDTQYF. Combining the CDR3 with reference TRBV15 and TRBJ2-3 gives the whole variable domain DAMVIQNPRYQVTQFGKPVTLSCSQTLNHNVMYWYQQKSSQAPKLLFHYYDKDFNNEADTPDNFQSRRPNTSFCFLDIRSPGLGDTAMYLCATSLGGGSTDTQYFGPGTRLTVL.

The gene calls are TRBV7-6 and TRBJ1-4; 9 bases line up with TRBD1. From germline, CDR1 is SGHVS and CDR2 FNYEAQ. V was clipped by 5 bases and J by 1 base; unmatched bases: 11. CDR3 length equals 18 residues. The CDR3: CASSKGPGQGLTNEKLFF. The CDR3 DNA reads TGTGCCAGCAGCAAGGGACCGGGACAGGGCTTAACTAATGAAAAACTGTTTTTT.

As to this clonotype: Given a much more abundant clone one base away, this may be a read error. The chain has TRBV6-2 or TRBV6-3 and TRBJ2-7; no clear D. Germline CDR1 MNHEY, CDR2 SVGEGT. The CDR3 has 12 amino acids. Here the CDR3 DNA reads TGTGACAGCAGTTACGAAGGGTACGAGCAGTACTTC. Its protein product is CDSSYEGYEQYF.

V is TRBV6-2 or TRBV6-3 and J is TRBJ1-5; possible D gene TRBD1, 6 bases. V was cut by 4 bases and J by 2 bases, with 9 bases left in between. CDR3 length: 14 residues. Germline V gene lookup returns CDR1 MNHEY and CDR2 SVGEGT. This CDR3 is CASSFHRGNQPQHF. As DNA, the CDR3 is TGTGCCAGCAGTTTCCACAGGGGCAATCAGCCCCAGCATTTT.

A remark on this clonotype: A much bigger clone sits one base away, suggesting this may be a read error. The chain carries TRBV28 and TRBJ2-5; TRBD1 agrees at 9 bases. TRBJ2-7 explains the end of the DNA better; the J call may be wrong. This CDR3 has 16 amino acids. CDR1 and CDR2 (germline): MDHEN, SYDVKM. CDR3: CASNSTGTGNLYEQYF. In DNA, the CDR3 is TGTGCCAGCAATTCGACCGGGACAGGGAATTTGTACGAGCAGTACTTC.

This clonotype was recorded a few times. The rearrangement joins TRBV14 to TRBJ1-1; no clear D gene. CDR1 and CDR2 (germline): SGHDN, FVKESK. This CDR3 is built from 15 residues. The V end lost 2 bases, the J end lost 4 bases, and 14 bases lay between the germline ends. The CDR3 region is CASSQLERATTEAFF. The CDR3 bases are TGTGCCAGCAGCCAACTAGAACGGGCCACCACTGAAGCTTTCTTT.

The chain recombines TRBV2 with TRBJ1-1; no clear D gene. V lost 6 bases and J lost 2, with 13 bases in between. From germline, CDR1 is SNHLY and CDR2 FYNNEI. The CDR3 totals 14 residues. CDR3 loop: CASRPLQDNTEAFF. The CDR3 DNA reads TGTGCCAGCAGGCCCCTCCAAGACAACACTGAAGCTTTCTTT.

Turning to this clonotype: A junction end diverges from the germline sequence, so it may reflect a read error. The chain joins TRBV6-2 or TRBV6-3 to TRBJ1-2; 9 positions match TRBD1. This CDR3 is built from 15 residues. The germline gives CDR1 MNHEY, CDR2 SVGEGT. CDR3 in amino acids: CASSRQGEANYVYTF. In DNA form, the CDR3 reads TGTGCCAGCAGTAGACAGGGGGAAGCTAACTATGTCTACACCTTC.

A note on this clonotype: The CDR3 carries no conserved terminal phenylalanine or tryptophan, so it likely arises from a read error. V and J are TRBV19 and TRBJ2-1; D may correspond to TRBD1 or TRBD2 (5 bases each). Between the trimmed V and J ends, which lost 5 bases and 9 bases, there was a span of 20 bases. CDR3 length equals 15 residues. Germline CDR1 LNHDA, CDR2 SQIVND (reference sequence). This chain's CDR3 is CASSEGRDPTGEQFS. The CDR3 DNA is TGTGCCAGTAGTGAGGGCAGGGACCCGACGGGTGAGCAGTTCTCC.

V is TRBV7-3 and J is TRBJ2-1, with a tentative D call TRBD2 (6 bases). V lost 2 bases to trimming and J lost 8 bases, with 16 bases between them. Per the germline V gene, CDR1 is SGHTA and CDR2 is FQGTGA. CDR3 length equals 15 residues. In nucleotides, the CDR3 is TGTGCCAGCAGCTTACGGGCGGGATTGGCCCATGAGCAGTTCTTC. Amino acid sequence: CASSLRAGLAHEQFF.

The V call is TRBV4-1, the J call TRBJ1-2; D is possibly TRBD1 (6 bases). V dropped 0 bases and J dropped 0 bases, with 17 bases sitting between them. Germline CDR1 reads MGHRA; CDR2 reads YSYEKL. The CDR3 length is 18 residues. The CDR3 loop reads CASSQEARGGGANYGYTF. In nucleotides, the CDR3 is TGCGCCAGCAGCCAAGAAGCAAGGGGGGGGGGAGCTAACTATGGCTACACCTTC.

This chain uses TRBV20-1 with TRBJ2-5; possible D gene TRBD2, 6 bases. The V gene's germline CDR1 is DFQATT and CDR2 SNEGSKA (reference sequence). This CDR3 contains 13 residues. Trimming removed 8 bases at V and 5 bases at J, with 18 bases between. CDR3 nucleotide sequence: TGCAGTTATGGCGGGGACGGCGGGGAGACCCAGTACTTC. Its protein is CSYGGDGGETQYF.

This clonotype came up many times. The J gene is TRBJ2-7, the V gene TRBV6-2 or TRBV6-3; D may be TRBD2 (5 bases). V was shortened by 6 bases and J by 4 bases, with 16 bases between the two germline ends. CDR3 size: 14 residues. Germline lookup yields CDR1 MNHEY and CDR2 SVGEGT. The CDR3 loop is CASSLSEEVYEQYF. Here the CDR3 DNA reads TGTGCCAGCAGCCTCTCGGAGGAGGTATACGAGCAGTACTTC.

The table lists this clonotype with a few counts. The CDR3, as DNA: TGCGCCAGCAGCCAAGAGGGACGTGGAAACACCATATATTTT. Encoded protein: CASSQEGRGNTIYF. The chain joins TRBV4-3 to TRBJ1-3; D might be TRBD1 (5 bases). Germline V lookup: CDR1 LGHNA, CDR2 YSLEER. V lost 0 bases and J lost 3, with 6 bases in between. This CDR3 has 14 residues.

The chain is built from TRBV7-9 and TRBJ2-1, with 11 bases lining up with TRBD2. V was clipped by 1 base and J by 5 bases; unmatched bases: 19. The CDR3 is 21 residues long. Germline V CDR1 and CDR2: SEHNR, FQNEAQ (reference sequence). This CDR3 is CASSLGLAGGSVLSSDNEQFF. In DNA, the CDR3 is TGTGCCAGCAGCTTAGGGTTAGCGGGAGGGAGTGTCCTGTCTAGCGACAATGAGCAGTTCTTC. Combining the CDR3 with reference TRBV7-9 and TRBJ2-1 gives the whole variable domain DTGVSQNPRHKITKRGQNVTFRCDPISEHNRLYWYRQTLGQGPEFLTYFQNEAQLEKSRLLSDRFSAERPKGSFSTLEIQRTEQGDSAMYLCASSLGLAGGSVLSSDNEQFFGPGTRLTVL.

This clonotype appeared a few times. The chain employs TRBV7-2 and TRBJ2-7; the D gene could be TRBD1 or TRBD2 (5 bases each). Trimming left V 5 bases short and J 3 bases short, with 17 bases between. CDR1 SGHTA and CDR2 FQGNSA come from the germline V gene. CDR3 size: 15 residues. CDR3 amino acids: CASSDTPGPLYEQYF. CDR3 in DNA: TGTGCCAGCAGCGATACTCCGGGACCCCTCTACGAGCAGTACTTC.

This clonotype was counted many times. The chain has TRBV15 and TRBJ1-5; D might be TRBD1 (6 bases). CDR1 is LNHNV, CDR2 YYDKDF, per germline (reference sequence). The CDR3 extends over 13 amino acids. V gave up 7 bases and J gave up 3 bases, with 10 bases separating them. The CDR3 protein is CATNRVVNQPQHF. CDR3 in DNA: TGTGCCACCAACAGGGTGGTCAATCAGCCCCAGCATTTT.

A remark on this clonotype: A much larger clone lies a single base off, so this may be a read error. The chain recombines TRBV28 with TRBJ2-3, with D perhaps TRBD1 or TRBD2 (5 bases each). The CDR3 runs to 16 residues. Per the germline V gene, CDR1 is MDHEN and CDR2 is SYDVKM. Trimming pared 10 bases from V and 2 bases from J, leaving 22 bases between. The CDR3 sequence: CAISPWDGRDTDTQYF. CDR3 bases: TGTGCCATCAGCCCTTGGGACGGCCGAGACACAGATACGCAGTATTTT.

The gene calls are TRBV19 and TRBJ1-2, with 7 bases that match TRBD1. Germline V gene data show CDR1 as LNHDA and CDR2 as SQIVND (reference sequence). Trimming removed 5 bases from V and 5 bases from J; junction bases left unmatched: 11. The CDR3 runs to 15 residues. The DNA for the CDR3 is TGTGCCAGTAGTGCGCGGGACAGATTATTATATGGCTACACCTTC. This encodes CASSARDRLLYGYTF.

Details on this clonotype: Mismatch with germline at one junction end may stem from a read error. V is TRBV7-7 and J is TRBJ2-2, with 8 bases identical to TRBD2. Germline V gene lookup returns CDR1 SSHAT and CDR2 FNYEAQ (reference sequence). This CDR3 region has 20 residues. The DNA for the CDR3 is TGTGCTAGCAGCTTAGCTGGGAGCGGGAGATATGTGATGAACCCCGGGGAGCTGTTTTTT. Translation: CASSLAGSGRYVMNPGELFF.

Comment on this clonotype: The CDR3 ends on some other residue instead of the conserved phenylalanine or tryptophan, so this is likely a read error. This chain uses TRBV12-3 or TRBV12-4 with TRBJ1-5; no definite D call. Between the trimmed V and J ends, which lost 5 bases and 7 bases, there was a span of 12 bases. This CDR3 spans 13 amino acids. The chain's CDR3 is CASSPTGVQPQHV. The CDR3 DNA is TGTGCCAGCAGTCCGACGGGTGTACAGCCCCAGCATGTT.

This clonotype was seen more than once but under ten times. The chain joins TRBV28 to TRBJ1-5, with D possibly being TRBD1 (6 bases). There are 14 residues in the CDR3. The V and J ends lost 11 bases and 1 base respectively, with 15 bases between them. CDR1 and CDR2 (germline): MDHEN, SYDVKM. The CDR3 protein is CAGGAQISNQPQHF. The CDR3 nucleotides are TGTGCCGGGGGCGCGCAGATAAGCAATCAGCCCCAGCATTTT.

This clonotype was observed at least ten times. The rearrangement links TRBV7-2 to TRBJ2-5; D uncertain. V lost 6 bases and J lost 5, with 13 bases in between. CDR3 size: 13 residues. Germline V gives CDR1 SGHTA, CDR2 FQGNSA. Here the CDR3 DNA reads TGTGCCAGCAGGTGGAGCTTGTATGAGACCCAGTACTTC. Its translation: CASRWSLYETQYF.

This clonotype was seen a handful of times. This chain links TRBV7-9 with TRBJ2-7, with D perhaps matching TRBD1 (6 bases). This CDR3 has 14 residues. The germline V and J ends were trimmed by 4 bases and 0 bases, with 10 bases remaining between them. Germline assignment: CDR1 SEHNR and CDR2 FQNEAQ (reference sequence). This CDR3 reads CASSSGTRSYEQYF. Here the CDR3 DNA reads TGTGCCAGCAGCTCCGGGACACGCTCCTACGAGCAGTACTTC.

The chain carries TRBV19 and TRBJ2-7; perhaps TRBD1 as D (6 bases). The CDR3 has 14 residues. In germline, CDR1 is LNHDA, CDR2 SQIVND (reference sequence). Trimming took 7 bases from V and 0 from J, leaving 13 bases between them. CDR3 loop: CASTRQADSYEQYF. CDR3 coding DNA: TGTGCCAGTACTAGACAGGCCGACTCCTACGAGCAGTACTTC. Based on the CDR3 plus reference TRBV19 and TRBJ2-7, the full variable domain is DGGITQSPKYLFRKEGQNVTLSCEQNLNHDAMYWYRQDPGQGLRLIYYSQIVNDFQKGDIAEGYSVSREKKESFPLTVTSAQKNPTAFYLCASTRQADSYEQYFGPGTRLTVT.

V is TRBV28 and J is TRBJ2-2; a weak D match, TRBD1 (5 bases). CDR1 MDHEN and CDR2 SYDVKM come from the germline V gene. The CDR3 is 17 residues long. V lost 4 bases, J lost 0 bases, and 15 bases lay in between. CDR3 loop: CASSSLQAPANTGELFF. CDR3 nucleotide sequence: TGTGCCAGCAGTTCCTTACAGGCACCCGCGAACACCGGGGAGCTGTTTTTT.